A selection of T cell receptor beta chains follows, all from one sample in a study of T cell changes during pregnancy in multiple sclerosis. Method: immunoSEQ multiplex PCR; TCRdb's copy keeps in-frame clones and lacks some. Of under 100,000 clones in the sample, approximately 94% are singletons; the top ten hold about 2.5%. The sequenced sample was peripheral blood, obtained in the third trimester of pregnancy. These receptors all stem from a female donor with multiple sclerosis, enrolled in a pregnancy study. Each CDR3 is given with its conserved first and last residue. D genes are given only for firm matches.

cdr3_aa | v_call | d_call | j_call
CASSLGGGDGYTF | TRBV27 | NA | TRBJ1-2
CASSEFSTEQYF | TRBV6-1 | NA | TRBJ2-7
CASSVVGGAWDEQFF | TRBV9 | NA | TRBJ2-1
CAWRRRGLNEQFF | TRBV30 | NA | TRBJ2-1
CASRIGGETQYF | TRBV6-1 | NA | TRBJ2-5
CASRAGGPSYEQYF | TRBV6-1 | TRBD2 | TRBJ2-7
CASSQDEGQGEGYTF | TRBV4-1 | NA | TRBJ1-2
CAISASTRTDTQYF | TRBV10-3 | NA | TRBJ2-3
CASSREENEKLFF | TRBV2 | NA | TRBJ1-4
CASSRVGTEAFF | TRBV6-5 | NA | TRBJ1-1
CASSRNTGANEQFF | TRBV5-1 | TRBD1 | TRBJ2-1
CASRDTNSYEQYF | TRBV2 | NA | TRBJ2-7
CASMFQGANNEQFF | TRBV27 | TRBD1 | TRBJ2-1
CASSKRGGNEQFF | TRBV11-2 | TRBD2 | TRBJ2-1
CASTLRGRYTEAFF | TRBV5-6 | NA | TRBJ1-1
CASSSSLGGTDNSPLHF | TRBV5-6 | NA | TRBJ1-6
CAITSGGYGYTF | TRBV10-3 | NA | TRBJ1-2
CASSQGGQGARSYGYTF | TRBV4-2 | TRBD1 | TRBJ1-2
CASSFDRAFQETQYF | TRBV6-5 | TRBD1 | TRBJ2-5
CASRDERTGYYNEQFF | TRBV2 | TRBD1 | TRBJ2-1
CASSTGTSGGAHEQYF | TRBV5-1 | TRBD2 | TRBJ2-7
CASSFQQGSYEQYF | TRBV5-1 | NA | TRBJ2-7
CASSSGKQIFNQPQHF | TRBV5-4 | NA | TRBJ1-5
CASRPPNQSPEHF | TRBV6-5 | NA | TRBJ1-5
CASSKLAGERGYNEQFF | TRBV9 | TRBD2 | TRBJ2-1
CASRVQVVGSPLHF | TRBV27 | NA | TRBJ1-6
CASNDRGADYEQYF | TRBV11-2 | NA | TRBJ2-7
CASSDSRVTPYNEQFF | TRBV6-4 | NA | TRBJ2-1
CASSTGQGDYGYTF | TRBV5-4 | TRBD1 | TRBJ1-2
CATSRDHRDEQYF | TRBV15 | NA | TRBJ2-7
CASSLKQGVGNQPQHF | TRBV27 | NA | TRBJ1-5
CASSKDRGFNEQFF | TRBV19 | TRBD1 | TRBJ2-1
CATSTGTGTRGNQPQHF | TRBV19 | TRBD1 | TRBJ1-5
CSVEGTGSGYTF | TRBV29-1 | TRBD1 | TRBJ1-2
CASATGRMNTEAFF | TRBV2 | NA | TRBJ1-1
CASSELRVPHEQYF | TRBV6-1 | NA | TRBJ2-7
CASSLVEFFWQGTDTQYF | TRBV5-1 | NA | TRBJ2-3
CASNTTRTIEAFF | TRBV21-1 | NA | TRBJ1-1
CASSPEGISTDTQYF | TRBV18 | NA | TRBJ2-3
CASTEAGYYGYTF | TRBV6-6 | NA | TRBJ1-2
CASSVGTAKNGYTF | TRBV9 | NA | TRBJ1-2